Below, 27 T cell receptor beta chains from the same sample are listed, as sequenced in a study of T-cell reconstitution after alpha-beta-depleted transplantation in children. It was with unique molecular identifiers that the TCRbeta library was prepared. TCRdb called the PCR reads again in MiXCR, with one record for every CDR3 protein. The sample has hundreds of thousands of distinct CDR3 sequences, 15% to 20% seen once. Sequencing used PBMCs, mostly from graft donor cells, obtained 360 days after TCRalphabeta/CD19-depleted stem cell transplant. The receptor set was obtained from a male patient aged 10-17 years who had a stem cell transplant for acute lymphoblastic leukemia, so the T cells may come from the graft donor.

This clonotype appeared a few times. The V and J genes are TRBV20-1 and TRBJ2-1; the D gene could be TRBD1 or TRBD2 (5 bases each). Trimming shortened V by 6 bases and J by 0 bases, and 27 bases separated the two germline ends. This CDR3 region has 19 residues. CDR1 is DFQATT and CDR2 is SNEGSKA in the germline V gene (reference sequence). Here the CDR3 reads CSARRMGPRRSSSYNEQFF. In DNA, the CDR3 is TGCAGTGCGCGCCGAATGGGACCGCGACGCAGTAGCTCCTACAATGAGCAGTTCTTC.

There are a few counts of this clonotype. The rearrangement uses TRBV12-3 or TRBV12-4 and TRBJ2-7, with 8 bases fitting TRBD2. V was clipped by 2 bases and J by 7 bases; unmatched bases: 10. This CDR3 has 15 residues. DNA for the CDR3: TGTGCCAGCAGTTTATTTGCGGGAGGTGGGGTGGAGCAGTACTTC. Its translation: CASSLFAGGGVEQYF.

The CDR3 loop is CASSQGVEKLFF. For the CDR3, the DNA is TGTGCCAGCAGCCAGGGGGTCGAAAAACTGTTTTTT. The J gene is TRBJ1-4, the V gene TRBV7-8, with 7 bases matching TRBD1. The CDR3 contains 12 residues. From germline, CDR1 is SGHVS and CDR2 FQNEAQ. Trimming took 5 bases from V and 8 from J; bases not matched to a gene: 2.

This clonotype was detected only a few times. The V gene is TRBV20-1, the J gene TRBJ1-2; no firm D call. V shed 0 bases and J shed 5 bases, with 10 bases lying between them. The CDR3 spans 13 residues. CDR1 and CDR2 (germline): DFQATT, SNEGSKA (reference sequence). The CDR3 spells CSARESRFYGYTF. CDR3 sequence (DNA): TGCAGTGCTAGAGAGTCCAGATTTTATGGCTACACCTTC.

This clonotype has ten or more counts. This chain uses TRBV28 with TRBJ2-7; TRBD2 matches 8 bases. Per germline, CDR1 MDHEN and CDR2 SYDVKM. The length of the CDR3 is 16 residues. Trimming took 5 bases from V and 2 from J; bases not matched to a gene: 11. The CDR3 sequence: CASSLGVAGGTYEQYF. DNA for the CDR3: TGTGCCAGCAGTCTAGGCGTGGCGGGAGGAACCTACGAGCAGTACTTC.

This clonotype was seen a few times. The CDR3 DNA follows: TGTGCCAGCAGCCAGGGACTAGACAGGCGCGGGGAGCTGTTTTTT. Encoded protein: CASSQGLDRRGELFF. The genes are TRBV7-8 and TRBJ2-2, with 8 bases aligning to TRBD2. The CDR3 consists of 15 residues. CDR1 SGHVS and CDR2 FQNEAQ come from the germline V gene. After removal of 5 bases from V and 7 bases from J, the junction contained 9 bases not matched to a gene.

This clonotype was recorded a few times. This chain connects TRBV4-2 to TRBJ2-1; D gene uncertain. Germline values: CDR1 LGHNA, CDR2 YNFKEQ. Between the trimmed V and J ends, which lost 1 base and 5 bases, there was a span of 9 bases. The CDR3 runs to 14 residues. CDR3 DNA: TGTGCCAGCAGCCAAGCGACGATGAACAATGAGCAGTTCTTC. This codes for CASSQATMNNEQFF.

The rearrangement joins TRBV7-3 to TRBJ2-1; 11 bases fit TRBD2. The ends lost 3 bases at V and 4 bases at J; junction bases unmatched: 11. The germline V gene encodes CDR1 SGHTA and CDR2 FQGTGA. The CDR3 runs 18 residues. The chain's CDR3 is CASSFPGGSSGRYNEQFF. Written as DNA, the CDR3 is TGTGCCAGCAGCTTCCCGGGTGGGTCTAGCGGGAGGTACAATGAGCAGTTCTTC.

The chain recombines TRBV7-6 with TRBJ2-3; 8 bases fit TRBD2. The trim removed 5 bases at V and 9 bases at J, leaving 16 bases unmatched. The CDR3 contains 16 residues. CDR1 and CDR2 (germline): SGHVS, FNYEAQ. The CDR3 DNA follows: TGTGCCAGCAGCCCAGCCGGGACTAGTGGCTATAGGACGCAGTATTTT. Its protein is CASSPAGTSGYRTQYF.

This clonotype was counted only a few times. Here the CDR3 reads CASRGGQEYEQYF. DNA of the CDR3: TGTGCCAGCAGGGGAGGACAGGAGTACGAGCAGTACTTC. V usage is TRBV5-5 and J usage is TRBJ2-7; a possible D gene is TRBD1 (7 bases). The CDR3 contains 13 residues. Trimming took off 5 bases at V and 4 bases at J, with 13 bases between the two ends. Germline assignment: CDR1 SGHKS and CDR2 YYEKEE (reference sequence).

This clonotype was found many times. The chain uses TRBV5-1 and TRBJ2-5, with TRBD2 matching over 9 bases. Germline loops: CDR1 SGHRS, CDR2 YFSETQ. The CDR3 totals 16 residues. Losses at the gene ends were 1 base for V and 3 bases for J; bases not matched to a gene: 7. Here the CDR3 reads CASSLSASGMEETQYF. The DNA of the CDR3 is TGCGCCAGCAGCTTGTCGGCTAGCGGGATGGAAGAGACCCAGTACTTC.

This clonotype was observed a few times. The V and J genes are TRBV29-1 and TRBJ2-3, with 9 bases aligning to TRBD1. This CDR3 contains 14 residues. Per germline, CDR1 SQVTM and CDR2 ANQGSEA. J gave up 10 bases and V 6 bases, and 14 bases lay outside the gene matches. CDR3 loop: CSVRGTGPGAAQYF. CDR3 DNA: TGCAGCGTCCGCGGGACAGGGCCGGGGGCTGCGCAGTATTTT.

A few counts support this clonotype. The rearrangement uses TRBV27 and TRBJ2-7, with a possible D match to TRBD2 (7 bases). CDR3 length: 14 residues. Trimming left V 4 bases short and J 2 bases short, with 12 bases between. CDR1 is MNHEY, CDR2 SMNVEV, per germline (reference sequence). CDR3 in amino acids: CASSYQGRAYEQYF. The CDR3 DNA is TGTGCCAGCAGTTACCAGGGGAGGGCCTACGAGCAGTACTTC.

This clonotype was detected many times. The J gene is TRBJ2-1, the V gene TRBV29-1; tentative D call: TRBD2 (6 bases). CDR1 SQVTM and CDR2 ANQGSEA come from the germline V gene. V lost 4 bases, J lost 8 bases, and 21 bases lay in between. The CDR3 loop spans 15 amino acids. The CDR3 DNA sequence: TGCAGCGTTGTGACCCGGGGGAAAGAGGGCCATGAGCAGTTCTTC. Its translation: CSVVTRGKEGHEQFF.

This clonotype was found a few times. The chain links TRBV27 to TRBJ1-5; tentatively, D is TRBD1 (5 bases). The CDR3 spans 16 residues. The germline V gene has CDR1 MNHEY and CDR2 SMNVEV (reference sequence). Trimming took off 3 bases at V and 2 bases at J, with 14 bases between the two ends. The CDR3 DNA reads TGTGCCAGCAGTTTTTCGGGGGAATGGGGCAATCAGCCCCAGCATTTT. The encoded protein is CASSFSGEWGNQPQHF.

This clonotype has more than one count but fewer than ten. The chain recombines TRBV4-2 with TRBJ1-4, with D tentatively TRBD1 (5 bases). V shed 1 base and J shed 2 bases, with 17 bases lying between them. This CDR3 region has 18 residues. From germline, CDR1 is LGHNA and CDR2 YNFKEQ. This CDR3 reads CASSQVGRNRDTNEKLFF. CDR3 sequence (DNA): TGTGCCAGCAGCCAAGTCGGGCGGAACCGGGACACTAATGAAAAACTGTTTTTT.

This clonotype appeared a few times. The chain uses TRBV20-1 and TRBJ2-7; 14 positions match TRBD2. V lost 5 bases to trimming and J lost 3 bases; unmatched junction nucleotides: 3. CDR1 and CDR2 (germline): DFQATT, SNEGSKA (reference sequence). The CDR3 covers 14 residues. The CDR3 nucleotides read TGCAGTGCTGGGACTAGCGGGAGTATCTACGAGCAGTACTTC. It codes for CSAGTSGSIYEQYF.

This clonotype was seen more than once but under ten times. J is TRBJ2-1 and V is TRBV6-4, with D tentatively TRBD1 (5 bases). Deletions cut 5 bases from V and 0 bases from J, with 14 bases between. Germline CDR1 and CDR2: MRHNA and SNTAGT. The CDR3 covers 16 residues. CDR3 sequence (DNA): TGTGCCAGCAGTCCCCCGCGGCAGGGCTCCTACAATGAGCAGTTCTTC. Translated: CASSPPRQGSYNEQFF.

CDR3 coding DNA: TGTGCCTTCTGTTTAGCGCCGAGGAGCCGGTCCACTTACGAGCAGTACTTC. It yields the protein CAFCLAPRSRSTYEQYF. The V gene is TRBV7-8, the J gene TRBJ2-7; D is possibly TRBD2 (5 bases). Trimming left V 11 bases short and J 4 bases short, with 30 bases between. This CDR3 contains 17 residues. Germline V gives CDR1 SGHVS, CDR2 FQNEAQ. Drawing the rest from reference TRBV7-8 and TRBJ2-7, the complete variable domain is GAGVSQSPRYKVAKRGQDVALRCDPISGHVSLFWYQQALGQGPEFLTYFQNEAQLDKSGLPSDRFFAERPEGSVSTLKIQRTQQEDSAVYLCAFCLAPRSRSTYEQYFGPGTRLTVT.

This clonotype has more than one count but fewer than ten. The genes are TRBV10-2 and TRBJ2-1; no clear D. Germline loops: CDR1 WSHSY, CDR2 SAAADI. CDR3 size: 12 residues. Trimming took 4 bases from V and 7 from J, leaving 8 bases between them. Here the CDR3 DNA reads TGCGCCAGCAGTGCGGCTATGAATGAGCAGTTCTTC. Translated, it gives CASSAAMNEQFF.

This chain links TRBV18 with TRBJ1-5, with 7 bases that match TRBD1. The CDR3 extends over 15 amino acids. The trim removed 1 base at V and 3 bases at J, leaving 3 bases unmatched. From germline, CDR1 is KGHSH and CDR2 LQKENI. The CDR3 sequence is CASSPRDSFNQPQHF. CDR3 coding DNA: TGTGCCAGCTCACCACGGGACAGCTTCAATCAGCCCCAGCATTTT.

This clonotype appeared a few times. The chain employs TRBV7-9 and TRBJ2-5; D ambiguous. CDR1 is SEHNR, CDR2 FQNEAQ, per germline (reference sequence). The CDR3 is 14 residues long. V lost 1 base to trimming and J lost 2 bases, with 8 bases between them. CDR3 sequence reads: CASSLGVRQETQYF. CDR3 sequence (DNA): TGTGCCAGCAGCTTAGGTGTGAGACAAGAGACCCAGTACTTC.

This clonotype was recorded a few times. The chain couples TRBV20-1 to TRBJ2-2, with D uncertain. The germline V gene has CDR1 DFQATT and CDR2 SNEGSKA (reference sequence). The V end was cut by 3 bases, the J end by 5 bases, with 7 bases between. The CDR3 extends over 12 amino acids. CDR3 amino acids: CSASSGTGELFF. Written as DNA, the CDR3 is TGCAGTGCTAGTTCCGGAACCGGGGAGCTGTTTTTT.

This sequence joins TRBV12-3 or TRBV12-4 and TRBJ2-7, with TRBD2 identical over 7 bases. The CDR3 is made up of 14 amino acids. The junction had 10 bases not matched to a gene; V was cut back by 6 bases and J by 5 bases. CDR3 sequence reads: CASRPGLTLDEQYF. The CDR3 coding sequence is TGTGCCAGCAGGCCGGGACTAACACTAGACGAGCAGTACTTC.

This clonotype was counted a few times. This rearrangement joins TRBV10-3 to TRBJ2-1; 11 nucleotides agree with TRBD2. CDR1 is ENHRY, CDR2 SYGVKD, per germline. V shed 10 bases and J 8 bases; nucleotides not matched to a gene: 10. This CDR3 comprises 14 residues. This chain's CDR3 is CATCLAGGGHEQFF. CDR3 nucleotides: TGTGCCACTTGTCTAGCGGGAGGCGGTCATGAGCAGTTCTTC.

This chain connects TRBV10-3 to TRBJ2-3, with unresolved D. Germline V CDR1 and CDR2: ENHRY, SYGVKD. Trimming left V 5 bases short and J 6 bases short, with 12 bases between. The CDR3 has 13 residues. The CDR3 coding sequence is TGTGCCATCAGTTCTCGTACCCCCGATACGCAGTATTTT. Its translation is CAISSRTPDTQYF.

There are a few counts of this clonotype. This chain links TRBV11-1 with TRBJ1-2; D gene ambiguous. Per the germline V gene, CDR1 is SGHAT and CDR2 is FQDESV (reference sequence). This CDR3 has 15 amino acids. V dropped 5 bases and J dropped 4 bases, with 17 bases sitting between them. CDR3: CASSETLQGAYGYTF. The CDR3 region has the DNA TGTGCCAGCAGCGAGACCCTACAAGGCGCCTATGGCTACACCTTC. The full variable domain, completed using reference TRBV11-1 and TRBJ1-2, is EAEVAQSPRYKITEKSQAVAFWCDPISGHATLYWYRQILGQGPELLVQFQDESVVDDSQLPKDRFSAERLKGVDSTLKIQPAELGDSAMYLCASSETLQGAYGYTFGSGTRLTVV.